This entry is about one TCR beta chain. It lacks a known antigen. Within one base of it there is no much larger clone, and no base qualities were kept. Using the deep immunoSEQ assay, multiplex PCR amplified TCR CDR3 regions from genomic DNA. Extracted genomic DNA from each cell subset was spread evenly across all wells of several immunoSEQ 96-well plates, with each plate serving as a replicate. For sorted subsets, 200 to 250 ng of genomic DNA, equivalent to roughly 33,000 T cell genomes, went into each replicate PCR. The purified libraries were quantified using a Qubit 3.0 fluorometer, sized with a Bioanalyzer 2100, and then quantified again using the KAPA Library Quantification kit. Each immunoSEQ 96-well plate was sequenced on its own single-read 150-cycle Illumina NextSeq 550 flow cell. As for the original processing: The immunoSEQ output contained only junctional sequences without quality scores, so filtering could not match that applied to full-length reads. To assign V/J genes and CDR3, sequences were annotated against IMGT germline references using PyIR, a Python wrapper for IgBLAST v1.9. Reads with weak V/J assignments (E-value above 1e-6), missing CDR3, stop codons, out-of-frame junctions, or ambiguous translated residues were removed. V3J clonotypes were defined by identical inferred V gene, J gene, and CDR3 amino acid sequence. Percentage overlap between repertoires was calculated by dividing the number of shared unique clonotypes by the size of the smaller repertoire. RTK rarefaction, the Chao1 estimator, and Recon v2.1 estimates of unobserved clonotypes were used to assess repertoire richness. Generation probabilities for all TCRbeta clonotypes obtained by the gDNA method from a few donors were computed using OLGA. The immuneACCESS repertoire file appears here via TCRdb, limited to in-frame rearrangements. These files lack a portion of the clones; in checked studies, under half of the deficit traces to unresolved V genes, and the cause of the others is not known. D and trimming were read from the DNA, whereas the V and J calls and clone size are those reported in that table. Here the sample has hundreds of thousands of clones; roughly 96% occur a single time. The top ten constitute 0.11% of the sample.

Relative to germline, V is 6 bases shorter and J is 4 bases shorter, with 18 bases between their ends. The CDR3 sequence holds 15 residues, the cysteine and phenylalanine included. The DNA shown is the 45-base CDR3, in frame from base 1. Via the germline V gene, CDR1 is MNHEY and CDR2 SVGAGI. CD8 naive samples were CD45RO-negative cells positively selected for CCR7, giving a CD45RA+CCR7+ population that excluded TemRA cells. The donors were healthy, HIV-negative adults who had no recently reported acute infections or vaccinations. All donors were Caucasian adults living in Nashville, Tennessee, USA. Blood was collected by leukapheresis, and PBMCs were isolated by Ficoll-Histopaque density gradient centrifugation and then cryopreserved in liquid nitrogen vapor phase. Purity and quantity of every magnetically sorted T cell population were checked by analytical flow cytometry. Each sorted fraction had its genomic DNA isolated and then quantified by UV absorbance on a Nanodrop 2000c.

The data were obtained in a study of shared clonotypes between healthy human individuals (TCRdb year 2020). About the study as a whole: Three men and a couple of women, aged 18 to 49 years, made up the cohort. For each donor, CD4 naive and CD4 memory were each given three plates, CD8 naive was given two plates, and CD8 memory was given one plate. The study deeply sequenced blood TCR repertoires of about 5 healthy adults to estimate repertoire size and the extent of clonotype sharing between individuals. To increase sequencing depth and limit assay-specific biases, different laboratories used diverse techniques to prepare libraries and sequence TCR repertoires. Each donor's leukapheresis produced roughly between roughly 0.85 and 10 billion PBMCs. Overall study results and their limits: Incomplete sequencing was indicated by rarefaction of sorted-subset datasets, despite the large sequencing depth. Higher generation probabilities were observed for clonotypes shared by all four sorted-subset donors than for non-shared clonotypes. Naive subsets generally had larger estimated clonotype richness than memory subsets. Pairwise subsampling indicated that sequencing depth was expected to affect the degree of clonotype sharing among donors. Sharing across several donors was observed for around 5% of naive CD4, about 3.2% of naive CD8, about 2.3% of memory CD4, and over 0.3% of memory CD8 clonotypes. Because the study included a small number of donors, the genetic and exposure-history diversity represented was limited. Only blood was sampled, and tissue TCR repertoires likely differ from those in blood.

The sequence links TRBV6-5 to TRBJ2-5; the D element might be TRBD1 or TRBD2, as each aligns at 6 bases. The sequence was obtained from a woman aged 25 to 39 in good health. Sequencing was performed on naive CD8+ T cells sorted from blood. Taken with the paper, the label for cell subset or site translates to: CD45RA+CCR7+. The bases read TGTGCCAGCAGGAAGGACGGGGGCTTAATAGAGACCCAGTACTTC. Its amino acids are CASRKDGGLIETQYF.